One and the same sample provided the 27 T cell receptor beta chains below, sequenced in a study of blood T cell repertoires in COVID-19. Data came from immunoSEQ multiplex PCR; TCRdb stores just in-frame clones and leaves some out. The sample consists of 100,000 to 120,000 clones, less than 85% of them appearing once. The sequenced material came from peripheral blood. These receptors came from a woman of 80 years or more with acute or convalescent COVID-19.

This rearrangement joins TRBV2 to TRBJ1-1, with a possible D match to TRBD1 (5 bases). V lost 4 bases and J 5 bases, leaving 20 bases between the germline ends. This CDR3 contains 16 residues. CDR1 and CDR2 from the germline V gene are SNHLY and FYNNEI. CDR3 in DNA: TGTGCCAGCAGTGGCCGTTTGGGCAGGGATCAGACTGAAGCTTTCTTT. Translated, it gives CASSGRLGRDQTEAFF.

V gene TRBV28 combines with J gene TRBJ2-1; TRBD2 might be the D (6 bases). The V end was cut by 4 bases, the J end by 6 bases, with 16 bases between. Germline V gene lookup returns CDR1 MDHEN and CDR2 SYDVKM. This CDR3 is 15 amino acids long. DNA for the CDR3: TGTGCCAGCAGTTGGGATGCCCGGGGGTCCAATGAGCAGTTCTTC. This codes for CASSWDARGSNEQFF.

The chain employs TRBV6-6 and TRBJ1-1; TRBD1 matches 7 bases. There are 16 residues in the CDR3. V lost 7 bases to trimming and J lost 1 base; unmatched junction nucleotides: 12. Germline loops: CDR1 MNHNY, CDR2 SVGAGI (reference sequence). CDR3: CASIPPGQSRNTEAFF. For the CDR3, the DNA is TGTGCCAGCATCCCCCCGGGACAGTCGAGGAACACTGAAGCTTTCTTT.

The chain recombines TRBV14 with TRBJ1-1, with D possibly matching TRBD1 (6 bases). The V gene lost 4 bases and the J gene lost 11 bases, with 17 bases spanning the gap. CDR3 length: 13 amino acids. Germline loops: CDR1 SGHDN, CDR2 FVKESK. The CDR3, as DNA: TGTGCCAGCAGCCTCTCCAGGGGCCGCTGGGCTTTCTTT. It is translated as CASSLSRGRWAFF.

This clone was detected only a few times. The chain has TRBV10-3 and TRBJ1-2; perhaps TRBD1 as D (6 bases). The CDR3 spans 14 residues. Germline values: CDR1 ENHRY, CDR2 SYGVKD. V lost 8 bases to trimming and J lost 4 bases, with 17 bases between them. The CDR3 protein is CAIAPNREGYGYTF. CDR3 coding DNA: TGTGCCATCGCCCCCAACAGGGAGGGCTATGGCTACACCTTC.

With respect to this clone: Other DNA sequences from this sample encode an identical CDR3 as well. The gene calls are TRBV12-3 or TRBV12-4 and TRBJ1-2, with a possible D match to TRBD1 (5 bases). Trimming cost V 1 base and J 4 bases, with 7 bases left between them. The CDR3 is 13 amino acids. The CDR3 protein is CASSLGQGYGYTF. CDR3 coding DNA: TGTGCCAGCAGTTTAGGTCAGGGCTATGGCTACACCTTC.

V and J are TRBV4-2 and TRBJ2-5, with 9 bases aligning to TRBD1. Germline CDR1 reads LGHNA; CDR2 reads YNFKEQ. Germline trimming cut 1 base from V and 1 base from J; bases unmatched to any gene: 7. This CDR3 spans 17 amino acids. This CDR3 reads CASSQGQGGDRQETQYF. As DNA, the CDR3 is TGTGCCAGCAGCCAAGGACAGGGGGGAGATCGCCAAGAGACCCAGTACTTC.

This clone was observed a handful of times. The chain uses TRBV11-2 and TRBJ1-6; D possibly corresponds to TRBD1 (6 bases). CDR1 is SGHAT, CDR2 FQNNGV, per germline. The CDR3 is 14 amino acids. Trimming removed 1 base from V and 9 bases from J, with 10 bases in between. CDR3 in DNA: TGTGCCAGCAGCTTAGTCCAAGGGGGTTCACCCCTCCACTTT. It is translated as CASSLVQGGSPLHF.

CDR3 in DNA: TGTGCCAGCAGTTACTTCGCCAGGGCTGGAAACACCATATATTTT. Translating it yields CASSYFARAGNTIYF. V is TRBV6-5 and J is TRBJ1-3, with D perhaps matching TRBD1 (5 bases). Trimming left V 1 base short and J 2 bases short, with 9 bases between. The CDR3 length is 15 residues. Germline V gene data show CDR1 as MNHEY and CDR2 as SVGAGI.

This sequence joins TRBV19 and TRBJ2-5; TRBD1 matches at 7 bases. There are 15 residues in the CDR3. V shed 3 bases and J 5 bases; nucleotides not matched to a gene: 9. The V gene's germline CDR1 is LNHDA and CDR2 SQIVND (reference sequence). The CDR3 DNA follows: TGTGCCAGTAGTATTACTGGGACAGAACGGGAGACCCAGTACTTC. This sequence encodes CASSITGTERETQYF.

The chain is built from TRBV30 and TRBJ2-3; D is unclear. Germline V gene lookup returns CDR1 GTSNPN and CDR2 SVGIG (reference sequence). The length of the CDR3 is 13 residues. V gave up 2 bases and J gave up 2 bases, with 8 bases separating them. This CDR3 reads CAWSLQNTDTQYF. The CDR3 region has the DNA TGTGCCTGGAGTTTACAGAACACAGATACGCAGTATTTT.

The chain employs TRBV11-2 and TRBJ2-2, with D perhaps matching TRBD2 (5 bases). The germline V and J ends were trimmed by 5 bases and 7 bases, with 14 bases remaining between them. The germline gives CDR1 SGHAT, CDR2 FQNNGV. The CDR3 runs 14 residues. The CDR3 region is CASSPSGRGGELFF. As DNA, the CDR3 is TGTGCCAGCAGCCCAAGCGGCCGGGGCGGGGAGCTGTTTTTT. Filled out from reference TRBV11-2 and TRBJ2-2, the complete variable domain reads EAGVAQSPRYKIIEKRQSVAFWCNPISGHATLYWYQQILGQGPKLLIQFQNNGVVDDSQLPKDRFSAERLKGVDSTLKIQPAKLEDSAVYLCASSPSGRGGELFFGEGSRLTVL.

This clone was detected only once. CDR3 in amino acids: CASNPTGTGELFF. CDR3 nucleotides: TGCGCCAGCAACCCAACAGGGACCGGGGAGCTGTTTTTT. The chain combines TRBV5-1 with TRBJ2-2; tentative D call: TRBD1 (6 bases). CDR1 is SGHRS, CDR2 YFSETQ, per germline. V lost 6 bases, J lost 5 bases, and 11 bases lay in between. The CDR3 is 13 residues long.

This clone was picked up one time. V usage is TRBV12-3 or TRBV12-4 and J usage is TRBJ2-7, with 7 bases lining up with TRBD1. J lost 5 bases, V lost 5 bases, and 6 bases had no gene match. The CDR3 contains 13 residues. DNA for the CDR3: TGTGCCAGCAGTGTGACAGGGTGGGACGAGCAGTACTTC. Translated, it gives CASSVTGWDEQYF.

The chain joins TRBV19 to TRBJ1-5, with 10 bases fitting TRBD1. Germline CDR1 LNHDA, CDR2 SQIVND (reference sequence). The CDR3 spans 16 residues. The junction had 6 bases not matched to a gene; V was cut back by 6 bases and J by 1 base. The CDR3 region is CASSDRGLRSNQPQHF. In DNA, the CDR3 is TGTGCCAGTAGCGACAGGGGGCTTCGGAGCAATCAGCCCCAGCATTTT. Drawing the rest from reference TRBV19 and TRBJ1-5, the complete variable domain is DGGITQSPKYLFRKEGQNVTLSCEQNLNHDAMYWYRQDPGQGLRLIYYSQIVNDFQKGDIAEGYSVSREKKESFPLTVTSAQKNPTAFYLCASSDRGLRSNQPQHFGDGTRLSIL.

This chain connects TRBV19 to TRBJ1-2; a possible D gene is TRBD1 (6 bases). Germline V CDR1 and CDR2: LNHDA, SQIVND (reference sequence). V dropped 9 bases and J dropped 2 bases, with 10 bases sitting between them. The CDR3 loop spans 12 amino acids. Here the CDR3 reads CASKQGNYGYTF. The CDR3 DNA sequence: TGTGCCAGCAAACAGGGAAACTATGGCTACACCTTC.

The table lists this clone with a count of one. V gene TRBV11-2 combines with J gene TRBJ2-2; D not certain. In germline, CDR1 is SGHAT, CDR2 FQNNGV. V lost 3 bases and J lost 2, with 13 bases in between. The CDR3 spans 16 residues. The CDR3 is CASSFSLGRNTGELFF. DNA for the CDR3: TGTGCCAGCAGCTTTTCTTTGGGCAGAAACACCGGGGAGCTGTTTTTT. Filled out from reference TRBV11-2 and TRBJ2-2, the complete variable domain reads EAGVAQSPRYKIIEKRQSVAFWCNPISGHATLYWYQQILGQGPKLLIQFQNNGVVDDSQLPKDRFSAERLKGVDSTLKIQPAKLEDSAVYLCASSFSLGRNTGELFFGEGSRLTVL.

The J gene is TRBJ1-2, the V gene TRBV18; 10 nucleotides agree with TRBD1. V was clipped by 4 bases and J by 8 bases; unmatched bases: 7. This CDR3 comprises 14 residues. From germline, CDR1 is KGHSH and CDR2 LQKENI. CDR3 loop: CASSQTGGVGGYTF. CDR3 coding DNA: TGTGCCAGCTCACAGACAGGGGGCGTTGGAGGCTACACCTTC.

The chain is built from TRBV4-3 and TRBJ2-5, with 7 bases fitting TRBD2. CDR3 size: 15 residues. Trimming at V came to 2 bases and at J to 2 bases, leaving 5 bases not matched to a gene. Germline lookup yields CDR1 LGHNA and CDR2 YSLEER. CDR3 bases: TGCGCCAGCAGCCAAAACCTAGCGGTACAAGAGACCCAGTACTTC. As protein: CASSQNLAVQETQYF.

This chain joins TRBV7-2 and TRBJ2-4; TRBD1 agrees at 7 bases. The CDR3 extends over 18 amino acids. Losses at the gene ends were 6 bases for V and 0 bases for J; bases not matched to a gene: 14. Germline lookup yields CDR1 SGHTA and CDR2 FQGNSA. Here the CDR3 reads CASRSGTDQILAKNIQYF. The CDR3 DNA reads TGTGCCAGCAGATCCGGGACAGATCAAATACTAGCCAAAAACATTCAGTACTTC.

This clone is classed as medium-sized. This chain links TRBV27 with TRBJ1-6, with 10 bases identical to TRBD1. V was clipped by 5 bases and J by 6 bases; unmatched bases: 4. Germline-derived CDR1 and CDR2 are MNHEY and SMNVEV (reference sequence). The CDR3 spans 15 residues. This CDR3 reads CASSPGDRGNSPLHF. In DNA, the CDR3 is TGTGCCAGCAGTCCCGGGGACAGGGGTAATTCACCCCTCCACTTT.

The rearrangement links TRBV10-1 to TRBJ1-3, with 7 bases aligning to TRBD1. Germline lookup yields CDR1 WNHNN and CDR2 SYGVQD (reference sequence). Trimming at V came to 0 bases and at J to 3 bases, leaving 8 bases not matched to a gene. This CDR3 contains 17 residues. CDR3 in DNA: TGCGCCAGCAGTGAGTCCTCCGGGGACAGCGTTGGAAACACCATATATTTT. Its protein product is CASSESSGDSVGNTIYF.

A few counts support this clone. The V gene is TRBV7-2, the J gene TRBJ2-6; 8 bases are shared with TRBD1. The CDR3 spans 15 residues. Germline CDR1 is SGHTA and CDR2 is FQGNSA. V shed 5 bases, J shed 2 bases, and the junction held 2 bases outside the gene matches. The CDR3 spells CASSSRGPGANVLTF. DNA for the CDR3: TGTGCCAGCAGCAGCAGGGGGCCTGGGGCCAACGTCCTGACTTTC.

V and J are TRBV7-9 and TRBJ1-4, with TRBD1 matching over 8 bases. The germline V gene encodes CDR1 SEHNR and CDR2 FQNEAQ (reference sequence). The CDR3 has 16 residues. After removal of 5 bases from V and 1 base from J, the junction contained 6 bases not matched to a gene. The CDR3 DNA reads as TGTGCCAGCAGCCGGGACAGGATTCAAACTAATGAAAAACTGTTTTTT. Protein sequence: CASSRDRIQTNEKLFF.

This clone has only a few counts. This rearrangement joins TRBV29-1 to TRBJ2-2, with 7 bases matching TRBD2. Germline CDR1 reads SQVTM; CDR2 reads ANQGSEA. CDR3 length: 13 amino acids. Trimming removed 4 bases from V and 4 bases from J; junction bases left unmatched: 3. The CDR3 here is CSVASGSTGELFF. CDR3 nucleotides: TGCAGCGTTGCTAGCGGCTCCACCGGGGAGCTGTTTTTT.

The chain is built from TRBV5-4 and TRBJ2-7; the D is unclear. Trimming removed 3 bases at V and 0 bases at J, with 10 bases between. Germline-derived CDR1 and CDR2 are SGHNT and YYREEE (reference sequence). This CDR3 has 14 residues. CDR3 sequence (DNA): TGTGCCAGCAGCTACCTATCTGCCTCCTACGAGCAGTACTTC. Translated: CASSYLSASYEQYF.

This sequence joins TRBV10-2 and TRBJ2-1, with 12 nucleotides matching TRBD2. Germline CDR1 is WSHSY and CDR2 is SAAADI. This CDR3 comprises 15 residues. V lost 8 bases and J lost 9; bases outside the gene matches: 11. CDR3 in DNA: TGCGCCAGCTCCGCCCTAGCGGGAGGGCCCGGTGAGCAGTTCTTC. Protein: CASSALAGGPGEQFF.